This TCR beta chain was captured in a study of regulatory T cells in long-lasting Graves disease (dated by TCRdb to 2020 to 2022). Regarding the study in general: Patients with newly diagnosed Graves' disease had been on antithyroid drugs for under 3 months. A total of 33 samples underwent TCR sequencing, from about 13 patients with persistent Graves' disease and 20 patients with newly diagnosed Graves' disease. This study used TCR sequencing and RNA sequencing of peripheral blood to compare persistent Graves' disease patients against newly diagnosed Graves' disease patients. The study was registered as a clinical trial and conducted in China. Points the paper makes about the study in general: The study examined only peripheral blood because the primary lesion, thyroid tissue, could not be accessed. Compared with newly diagnosed patients, persistent Graves' disease patients had lower TCR Shannon entropy and fewer highly expanded clones, which suggests clonal expansion. TRBV28, TRBJ1-2 and TRBJ2-5 were preferentially used in persistent disease, while TRBV20-1 and TRBJ2-1 were favored in newly diagnosed disease. Only the TCR beta chain was sequenced and analyzed. More public clonotypes were shared among persistent patients (roughly 3,000) than among newly diagnosed patients (roughly 1,000). The small sample size was acknowledged by the authors as a limitation that may reduce accuracy.

Receptors were amplified or captured by multiplex PCR. Sequencing used an Illumina HiSeq 4000. iRepertoire HTBI primers and Arm-PCR amplification of CDR3 regions were used to construct TCR beta libraries. PCR products were gel purified before sequencing. On the study's bioinformatics: Gene usage analysis of CDR3 amino acid clonotypes used the roughly 62 TRBV and more than 13 TRBJ segments found across samples. COPE and FqMerger were used to merge the filtered high-quality paired reads into contigs. BLAST was used to align contigs to IMGT TRBV, TRBD and TRBJ reference genes, with CDR3 defined following IMGT. Any clonotype with a frequency above 0.1% was classified as a highly expanded clone. Shannon entropy served as the measure of repertoire diversity, while the Gini coefficient captured V-J evenness. Public clonotypes were defined as clonotypes shared by more than one individual. The raw public data were reprocessed by TCRdb itself: fastp quality trimming at Q25, MiXCR clonotype calling, in-frame beta chains only. Under each unique CDR3 protein, matching rows form one entry showing the most common genes and DNA. The V and J calls, along with clone size, are taken from TCRdb and not from the paper's own processing. Counted in this sample were a few hundred thousand distinct CDR3 sequences; less than 15% of them appeared once. Clones ranked in the top ten supply roughly a tenth of the sample.

This clonotype has a handful of counts. There is no known antigen for this receptor. Base-call qualities are not available, and no considerably larger clone is one nucleotide away. From cysteine to phenylalanine, the CDR3 is 15 amino acids long. Just CDR3 DNA is preserved here, 45 bases in frame from base 1. For CDR1 and CDR2, the germline V gene lists WSHSY and SAAADI. V loses 7 bases of germline sequence and J loses 3 bases, and the interval between the two ends is 19 bases. The sample's time point label, in plain terms: newly diagnosed GD, antithyroid drugs for less than 3 months. For both TCR sequencing and RNA sequencing, RNA was extracted from PBMCs in TRIzol. The diagnosis of Graves' disease followed American Thyroid Association guidelines. Patients were recruited from an endocrinology department in Xi'an, China. Each patient gave around 9 milliliters of peripheral blood, collected in an EDTA anticoagulant tube. Ficoll Paque Plus density gradient separation was used to isolate PBMCs, and no further T cell sorting was performed. An Agilent 2100 Bioanalyzer and agarose gel were used to check RNA quality, and a NanoDrop 2000 was used to measure RNA concentration.

These data also featured in a second study, about T cells in Graves' hyperthyroidism and ophthalmopathy. As described in the second report: A patient counted as having stable Graves' hyperthyroidism if no progression to ophthalmopathy occurred over 18 months of follow-up. Hyperthyroidism patients were aged 18 to 65 years and newly diagnosed, with disease duration of less than 2 months. Exclusion was applied to patients with uncontrolled infections, other autoimmune diseases, pregnancy or lactation. Clinical symptoms, serum thyroxine and TRAb, thyroid ultrasound, and orbital computed tomography formed the basis for the diagnoses. The first round of RT-PCR for the TCR CDR3 was performed with the HTBI primer set and the Qiagen OneStep RT-PCR kit. Most expanded thyroid clonotypes (frequency above 0.001) were also detected in blood, a finding suggesting that blood repertoires may reflect thyroid immune responses. Ophthalmopathy was separated from stable hyperthyroidism by a 13 V-J signature model, with around 90% sensitivity and 81% to 83% specificity obtained in cross-validation and 80%/75% obtained in testing. During validation, the model predicted progression to ophthalmopathy a median of about 6.5 months ahead of onset, with almost 71% sensitivity and 72% to 85% specificity. To identify TCR V-J signatures that set the groups apart, the researchers used a discovery cohort of 100 or so patients, made up of about 44 with Graves' ophthalmopathy and about 55 with stable Graves' hyperthyroidism. Prospective prediction of ophthalmopathy was tested in an independent validation cohort consisting of fewer than 20 hyperthyroidism patients and more than 15 patients who later progressed to ophthalmopathy. For training and testing, the 100 patients in the discovery cohort were randomly divided in a 7:3 ratio. In addition, the study compared T-cell repertoires in thyroid tissue and in blood from about six Graves' hyperthyroidism patients. After sampling, hyperthyroidism patients received methimazole starting at 30 mg daily, and ophthalmopathy patients received high-dose intravenous methylprednisolone. Libraries were constructed in a second round of multiplex PCR, after which size selection and purification were carried out. Sequencing of the libraries was done on an Illumina HiSeq2000 using paired-end 100 bp reads. Raw data were processed with SOAPnuke, discarding reads with adapters, uncalled bases, mean Phred below 15, or no exact constant-primer or identifier match. COPE v1.2.5 was used to merge high-quality paired reads, and clonotypes were defined as unique nucleotide sequences. MiTCR v1.1 was used to align the clonotypes against IMGT TRBV, TRBD and TRBJ reference segments. Analysis was restricted to V-J combinations with a frequency above 0.0001, which covered about 99% of repertoires. The TCS score was defined as F50 (clonal expansion) divided by E x V (chaos), with BLOSUM62-based TCRdist calculated between CDR3 peptides within each V-J. Welch's t-statistics and random forest reduced just over 500 V-J features to some 14, which were used in a naive Bayes classifier (R e1071). No statistical method was used to fix the sample size in advance, and group allocation was not hidden from the investigators. The paper reports TCR Vbeta CDR3 sequencing of some 140 peripheral blood samples: around 41 ophthalmopathy, fewer than 80 hyperthyroidism and around 17 progressor patients.

The specimen was peripheral blood mononuclear cells (PBMCs), collected at new diagnosis, from a patient treated with antithyroid drugs. This sequence uses TRBV10-2 and TRBJ2-7; the D gene lacks a confident call. The clonotype comes from a man in his thirties or forties with Graves disease. Donor details come from another sample of the same person, matched by shared clones. The DNA reads TGCGCCAGCAACCAGGTCAAGTCCTCAAACTACGAGCAGTACTTC. It specifies CASNQVKSSNYEQYF.